Detailed here is one T cell receptor (beta chain). The data were taken from a study of blood T cell repertoires in COVID-19. Sequenced by immunoSEQ multiplex PCR; TCRdb stores in-frame clones only, minus some. The table lists a few hundred thousand clones, about 87% of them singletons, with roughly 0.87% in the top ten. Germline trimming cut 6 bases from V and 4 bases from J; bases unmatched to any gene: 5. This CDR3 region has 14 residues. CDR1 is KGHDR and CDR2 is SFDVKD in the germline V gene. The specimen sequenced was peripheral blood. V usage is TRBV24-1 and J usage is TRBJ2-1; 7 bases are a match to TRBD2. The clonotype was recovered from a man aged 18 to 30 with COVID-19, enrolled during active disease. CDR3 nucleotide sequence: TGTGCCACCAGTCCCGGCGGGGGTTACAATGAGCAGTTCTTC. As protein: CATSPGGGYNEQFF.